These 17 T cell receptor beta chains were all obtained from the same sample, sequenced in a study of T cells after yellow fever vaccination (dated by TCRdb to about 2019). This specimen's treatment or condition label, interpreted: live attenuated yellow fever vaccine strain. The library was produced with 5' RACE. For sequencing, an Illumina NovaSeq 6000 was employed. The public reads were reanalyzed by TCRdb: fastp trimming at Q25, MiXCR alignment, in-frame beta chains only. Rows are combined by CDR3 protein, so each entry shows the most common genes and DNA. The sample contains hundreds of thousands of distinct CDR3 sequences, under 15% of them found a single time. The leading ten clones occupy 3.2% of the sample. The input for sequencing was CD4+ T cells sorted from PBMCs, taken 15 days after the yellow fever booster vaccination. Source of these receptors: a man aged 18 to 30 who received the YFV17D yellow fever vaccine.

The V gene is TRBV12-3 or TRBV12-4, the J gene TRBJ2-5; D remains unclear. V dropped 3 bases and J dropped 4 bases, with 6 bases sitting between them. This CDR3 contains 12 residues. CDR3 loop: CASSFVRETQYF. In DNA, the CDR3 is TGTGCCAGCAGTTTTGTGAGAGAGACCCAGTACTTC.

The chain joins TRBV14 to TRBJ1-6; the D is unclear. The germline V gene encodes CDR1 SGHDN and CDR2 FVKESK. V lost 2 bases and J lost 3, with 8 bases in between. CDR3 length: 15 residues. The CDR3 sequence: CASSQYSLYNSPLHF. In DNA, the CDR3 is TGTGCCAGCAGCCAATACAGTCTCTATAATTCACCCCTCCACTTT.

The V gene is TRBV20-1, the J gene TRBJ1-5; possible D gene TRBD1, 6 bases. Between the trimmed V and J ends, which lost 3 bases and 1 base, there was a span of 13 bases. The CDR3 loop spans 15 amino acids. CDR1 DFQATT and CDR2 SNEGSKA come from the germline V gene (reference sequence). CDR3 residues: CSARIGQLSNQPQHF. CDR3 in DNA: TGCAGTGCTAGGATTGGACAGTTGAGCAATCAGCCCCAGCATTTT.

This clonotype was counted at least ten times. The rearrangement joins TRBV4-3 to TRBJ2-1, with D maybe TRBD1 (6 bases). V was clipped by 1 base and J by 3 bases, with 10 bases between them. Germline CDR1 is LGHNA and CDR2 is YSLEER. This CDR3 region has 15 residues. CDR3 sequence (DNA): TGCGCCAGCAGCCAAGGGGCAGGGGTCTACAATGAGCAGTTCTTC. Translation: CASSQGAGVYNEQFF.

There are a few counts of this clonotype. This rearrangement joins TRBV29-1 to TRBJ1-1; a weak D match, TRBD1 (6 bases). The CDR3 runs to 11 residues. Trimming shortened V by 6 bases and J by 1 base, and 6 bases separated the two germline ends. Germline values: CDR1 SQVTM, CDR2 ANQGSEA. CDR3 in DNA: TGCAGCGTGACAGGGAACACTGAAGCTTTCTTT. Translating gives CSVTGNTEAFF.

V and J are TRBV3-1 and TRBJ2-5; tentative D call: TRBD1 (5 bases). V lost 10 bases to trimming and J lost 5 bases, with 14 bases between them. Germline V gives CDR1 LGHDT, CDR2 YNNKEL (reference sequence). CDR3 size: 12 residues. The CDR3 reads CAIQGGGETQYF. The CDR3 bases are TGTGCCATTCAGGGTGGTGGTGAGACCCAGTACTTC.

The chain joins TRBV20-1 to TRBJ1-1; 7 bases map to TRBD1. Germline V gives CDR1 DFQATT, CDR2 SNEGSKA (reference sequence). V shed 4 bases and J 8 bases; nucleotides not matched to a gene: 10. The CDR3 is 13 amino acids. CDR3 region: CSATRQGRVEAFF. The CDR3 DNA follows: TGCAGTGCTACTCGACAGGGAAGGGTGGAAGCTTTCTTT.

This clonotype was detected a few times. The genes are TRBV5-1 and TRBJ2-1; TRBD2 matches 7 bases. This CDR3 contains 15 residues. V was clipped by 5 bases and J by 0 bases; unmatched bases: 5. Per germline, CDR1 SGHRS and CDR2 YFSETQ. The CDR3: CASSTGGSSYNEQFF. For the CDR3, the DNA is TGCGCCAGCAGTACCGGGGGGAGCTCCTACAATGAGCAGTTCTTC. The whole variable domain, filled in from reference TRBV5-1 and TRBJ2-1, reads KAGVTQTPRYLIKTRGQQVTLSCSPISGHRSVSWYQQTPGQGLQFLFEYFSETQRNKGNFPGRFSGRQFSNSRSEMNVSTLELGDSALYLCASSTGGSSYNEQFFGPGTRLTVL.

The CDR3 DNA is TGTGCCAGCAGCGCCGGACTAGCGGGGGGAGGTGAGACCCAGTACTTC. It is translated as CASSAGLAGGGETQYF. The chain uses TRBV7-9 and TRBJ2-5, with TRBD2 identical over 14 bases. There are 16 residues in the CDR3. The junction had 7 bases not matched to a gene; V was cut back by 5 bases and J by 5 bases. CDR1 SEHNR and CDR2 FQNEAQ come from the germline V gene (reference sequence).

This clonotype was found many times. The rearrangement links TRBV24-1 to TRBJ2-1; D possibly uses TRBD1 or TRBD2 (5 bases each). V lost 9 bases and J lost 0, with 17 bases in between. The CDR3 totals 16 residues. CDR1 KGHDR and CDR2 SFDVKD come from the germline V gene. The CDR3 sequence: CATRGRNVSSYNEQFF. CDR3 sequence (DNA): TGTGCCACCCGGGGCCGGAATGTTAGCTCCTACAATGAGCAGTTCTTC.

In this sample, this clonotype turned up a few times. The chain combines TRBV7-8 with TRBJ1-1; D is unclear. The CDR3 is made up of 13 amino acids. The V and J ends lost 5 bases and 3 bases respectively, with 10 bases between them. Germline-derived CDR1 and CDR2 are SGHVS and FQNEAQ. In DNA, the CDR3 is TGTGCCAGCAGCGGCAGTGAATACACTGAAGCTTTCTTT. Its protein product is CASSGSEYTEAFF.

In this sample, this clonotype turned up a few times. This sequence joins TRBV7-2 and TRBJ1-1, with D perhaps matching TRBD1 (5 bases). The CDR3 covers 15 residues. V lost 0 bases and J 2 bases, leaving 10 bases between the germline ends. The germline V gene has CDR1 SGHTA and CDR2 FQGNSA. CDR3 protein: CASSLAIDRNTEAFF. The CDR3 DNA follows: TGTGCCAGCAGCTTAGCAATCGACAGAAACACTGAAGCTTTCTTT.

V gene TRBV20-1 combines with J gene TRBJ2-5, with D uncertain. The V end was cut by 5 bases, the J end by 4 bases, with 17 bases between. Germline CDR1 DFQATT, CDR2 SNEGSKA (reference sequence). The CDR3 totals 14 residues. DNA for the CDR3: TGCAGTGCTGAAGACGAAGGGTTCGGAGAGACCCAGTACTTC. Translating gives CSAEDEGFGETQYF.

This clonotype was counted ten times or more. This chain links TRBV6-6 with TRBJ1-1; 11 positions agree with TRBD1. The CDR3 sequence is 15 residues long. Germline trimming cut 6 bases from V and 4 bases from J; bases unmatched to any gene: 7. Germline V gene lookup returns CDR1 MNHNY and CDR2 SVGAGI (reference sequence). The CDR3 here is CASSTGTGGATEAFF. For the CDR3, the DNA is TGTGCCAGCAGCACCGGGACAGGGGGTGCCACTGAAGCTTTCTTT.

The J gene is TRBJ2-2, the V gene TRBV27; TRBD2 might be the D (6 bases). CDR3 length: 13 residues. The germline CDR1 and CDR2 sequences are MNHEY and SMNVEV (reference sequence). Trimming took off 7 bases at V and 4 bases at J, with 10 bases between the two ends. CDR3 coding DNA: TGTGCCAGCAAGACTAGTACCACCGGGGAGCTGTTTTTT. Its translation is CASKTSTTGELFF.

The genes are TRBV4-3 and TRBJ1-5; D remains ambiguous. The CDR3 consists of 16 residues. The ends were cut back, 0 bases at V and 10 bases at J, with 19 bases in the middle. Germline CDR1 is LGHNA and CDR2 is YSLEER. The CDR3 nucleotides read TGCGCCAGCAGCCAAGATCTTGTAACCCTAGTTGACCCCCAGCATTTT. This codes for CASSQDLVTLVDPQHF.

The chain has TRBV30 and TRBJ2-1, with TRBD2 as a possible D gene (5 bases). The CDR3 is 13 residues long. CDR1 and CDR2 (germline): GTSNPN, SVGIG (reference sequence). Trimming cost V 4 bases and J 9 bases, with 16 bases left between them. The CDR3 DNA reads as TGTGCCTGGAAAAGCGGTCCCAAGGGTGAGCAGTTCTTC. Protein sequence: CAWKSGPKGEQFF.